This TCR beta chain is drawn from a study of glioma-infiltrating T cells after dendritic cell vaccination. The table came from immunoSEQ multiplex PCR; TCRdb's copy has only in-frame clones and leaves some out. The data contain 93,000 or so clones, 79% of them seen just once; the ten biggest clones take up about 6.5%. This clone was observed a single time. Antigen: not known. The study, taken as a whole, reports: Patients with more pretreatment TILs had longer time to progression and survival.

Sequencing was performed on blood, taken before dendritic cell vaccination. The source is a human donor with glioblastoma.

The CDR3 protein is CASSQGLQDPTTGELFF. CDR3 bases: TGCGCCAGCAGTCAGGGACTTCAAGACCCGACCACCGGGGAGCTGTTTTTT. This chain links TRBV23-1 with TRBJ2-2, with D perhaps TRBD2 (6 bases). TRBV23-1 is placed among ORFs of uncertain function. The CDR3 is made up of 17 amino acids. Trimming shortened V by 3 bases and J by 4 bases, and 18 bases separated the two germline ends.